The sequence of this TCR beta chain was determined in a study of T cell changes during pregnancy in multiple sclerosis. Method: immunoSEQ multiplex PCR; TCRdb's copy keeps in-frame clones and lacks some. The sample yields some 69,000 clones, around nine tenths seen once. Germline assignment: CDR1 MDHEN and CDR2 SYDVKM. Unmatched junction bases numbered 13, after V lost 6 bases and J lost 6 bases. This CDR3 region has 15 residues. Sequenced material: peripheral blood, taken in the second trimester of pregnancy. This sequence was found in a female donor in good health, enrolled as a control in a pregnancy study. The chain employs TRBV28 and TRBJ2-7; 8 bases are shared with TRBD1. In nucleotides, the CDR3 is TGTGCCAGCAGGGGCCCCCGGCAGGGGGCCTCCGAGCAGTACTTC. It encodes CASRGPRQGASEQYF.